A single T cell receptor beta chain is shown here with its context. Its cognate antigen is unknown. At baseline, cycle 4 day 1, and cycle 7 day 1, blood was sampled. Generated by immunoSEQ multiplex PCR, the TCRdb table keeps only in-frame clones and is missing some. The sample yields approximately 89,000 clones, more than 70% seen once. V gave up 7 bases and J gave up 1 base, with 11 bases separating them. The CDR3 totals 13 residues. Germline V gives CDR1 SGHRS, CDR2 YFSETQ. The sample originates from a study of OX40 agonist ivuxolimab in advanced cancers. Study background: Hepatocellular carcinoma, melanoma, renal cell or head and neck cancer occurred in dose-escalation patients.

Study-level findings and limits: Individuals who were partial responders at 0.1-3.0 mg/kg had clonal expansion that ranked among the lowest.

Sequencing used CD4+ or CD8+ T cells sorted from blood, obtained in a trial of the OX40 agonist ivuxolimab. This sequence was found in an adult with an advanced solid tumor such as melanoma, head and neck, liver or kidney cancer. The chain combines TRBV5-1 with TRBJ1-1, with D possibly being TRBD1 (6 bases). The CDR3 here is CASQLQGNTEAFF. The CDR3 coding sequence is TGCGCCAGCCAGTTACAGGGGAACACTGAAGCTTTCTTT.